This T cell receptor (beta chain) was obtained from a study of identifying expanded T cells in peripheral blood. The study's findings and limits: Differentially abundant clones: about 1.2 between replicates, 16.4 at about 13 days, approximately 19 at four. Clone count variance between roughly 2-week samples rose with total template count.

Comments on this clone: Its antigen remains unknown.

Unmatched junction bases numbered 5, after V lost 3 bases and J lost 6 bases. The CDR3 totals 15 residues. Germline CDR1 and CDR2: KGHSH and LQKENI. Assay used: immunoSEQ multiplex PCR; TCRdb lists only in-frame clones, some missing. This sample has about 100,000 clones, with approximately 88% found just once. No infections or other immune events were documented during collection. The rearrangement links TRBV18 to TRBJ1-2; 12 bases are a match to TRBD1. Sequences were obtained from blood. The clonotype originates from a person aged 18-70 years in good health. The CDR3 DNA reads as TGTGCCAGCTCACCCACCGGGACAGGGGGCGATGGCTACACCTTC. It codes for CASSPTGTGGDGYTF.